The T cell receptor beta chain under discussion was sequenced for a study of CD8 T cells in ankylosing spondylitis. Study conclusions and caveats: What appeared characteristic of ankylosing spondylitis blood was a TCR beta motif of eight highly homologous variants. Significantly higher representation of disease-linked clones was reported for matched ankylosing spondylitis synovial fluid. Clones linked to disease, bearing a CD8+ phenotype, were relatively rare in peripheral blood. Past research had described some motif variants in reactive arthritis synovial fluid and blood.

With molecular barcodes, quantitative 5'-RACE was used to make the TCR beta libraries. TCRdb redid the calling of the 5' RACE reads with MiXCR, one entry per CDR3 protein. This sample has 330,000 or so distinct CDR3 sequences, with around 8% found just once. The CDR3 is 18 residues long. With V trimmed by 0 bases and J by 3 bases, 11 bases remained unmatched. CDR1 and CDR2 (germline): DFQATT, SNEGSKA (reference sequence). A remark on this clonotype: Its matching antigen is unknown.

The chain is built from TRBV20-1 and TRBJ2-1, with 10 bases identical to TRBD2. This clonotype was sampled from a male donor with ankylosing spondylitis. The sequenced material came from blood, either unsorted or a sorted T cell fraction (not recorded which). The CDR3 sequence: CSARDPSATSGYYNEQFF. CDR3 sequence (DNA): TGCAGTGCTAGAGATCCGTCGGCGACTAGCGGGTACTACAATGAGCAGTTCTTC.